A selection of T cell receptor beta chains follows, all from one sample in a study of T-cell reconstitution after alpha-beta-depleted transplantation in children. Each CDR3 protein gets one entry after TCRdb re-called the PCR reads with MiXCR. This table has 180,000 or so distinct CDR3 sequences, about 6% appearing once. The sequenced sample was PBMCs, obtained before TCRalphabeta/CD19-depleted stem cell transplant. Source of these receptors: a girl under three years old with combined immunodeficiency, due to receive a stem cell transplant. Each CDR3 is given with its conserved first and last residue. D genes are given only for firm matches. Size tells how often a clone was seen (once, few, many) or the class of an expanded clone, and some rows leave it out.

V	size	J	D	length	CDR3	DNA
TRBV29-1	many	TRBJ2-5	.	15	CSVEVLADREETQYF	TGCAGCGTTGAAGTTCTAGCCGACAGAGAAGAGACCCAGTACTTC
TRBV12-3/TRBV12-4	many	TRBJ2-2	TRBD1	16	CASSPTGTGGTGELFF	TGTGCCAGCAGTCCTACCGGGACAGGGGGCACCGGGGAGCTGTTTTTT
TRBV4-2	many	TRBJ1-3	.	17	CASSQDRTTPTGNTIYF	TGTGCCAGCAGCCAGGATAGGACAACTCCCACTGGAAACACCATATATTTT
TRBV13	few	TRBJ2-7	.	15	CASSTARTGNYEQYF	TGTGCCAGCAGCACCGCCCGGACGGGGAACTACGAGCAGTACTTC
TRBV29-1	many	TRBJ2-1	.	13	CSVRTQSYNEQFF	TGCAGCGTTAGGACGCAATCCTACAATGAGCAGTTCTTC
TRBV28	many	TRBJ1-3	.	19	CASSTFGGSTTLTGNTIYF	TGTGCCAGCAGTACTTTTGGGGGTTCTACTACCCTCACTGGAAACACCATATATTTT
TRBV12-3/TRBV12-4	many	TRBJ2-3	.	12	CASSLFTDTQYF	TGTGCCAGCAGTTTGTTTACAGATACGCAGTATTTT
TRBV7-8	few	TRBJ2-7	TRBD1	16	CASSLGGQGSAYEQYF	TGTGCCAGCAGCTTAGGGGGACAGGGATCGGCCTACGAGCAGTACTTC
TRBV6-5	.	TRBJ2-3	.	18	CASSYVGPPPLSTDTQYF	TGTGCCAGCAGTTATGTGGGACCCCCCCCACTTAGCACAGATACGCAGTATTTT
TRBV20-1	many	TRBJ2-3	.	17	CSAREWAVGKGTDTQYF	TGCAGTGCTAGGGAATGGGCCGTCGGGAAGGGCACAGATACGCAGTATTTT
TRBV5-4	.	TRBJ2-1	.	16	CASSRLWTATTNEQFF	TGTGCCAGCAGCCGACTTTGGACAGCTACCACGAATGAGCAGTTCTTC
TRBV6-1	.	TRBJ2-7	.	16	CASRPLWAESSYEQYF	TGTGCCAGCAGACCCCTCTGGGCGGAGAGCTCCTACGAGCAGTACTTC
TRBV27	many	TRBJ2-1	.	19	CASSRYPPKSLFLFNEQFF	TGTGCCAGCAGCCGATACCCTCCTAAGTCCCTTTTTTTATTCAATGAGCAGTTCTTC
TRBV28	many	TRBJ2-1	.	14	CASSFLQLYNEQFF	TGTGCCAGCAGTTTTCTACAGTTATACAATGAGCAGTTCTTC
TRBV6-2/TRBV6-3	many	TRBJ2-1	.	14	CASSYVRPDNEQFF	TGTGCCAGCAGTTACGTGCGGCCTGACAATGAGCAGTTCTTC
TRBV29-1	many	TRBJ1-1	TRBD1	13	CSVEEGDRGEAFF	TGCAGCGTTGAAGAAGGGGACAGGGGGGAAGCTTTCTTT
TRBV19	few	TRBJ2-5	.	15	CASSPTRTSQETQYF	TGTGCCAGTAGCCCGACCCGTACTAGCCAAGAGACCCAGTACTTC
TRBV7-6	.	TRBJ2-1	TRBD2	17	CASSLGAGDYSYNEQFF	TGTGCCAGCAGCTTAGGAGCGGGAGATTACTCCTACAATGAGCAGTTCTTC
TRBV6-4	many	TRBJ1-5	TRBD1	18	CASSEKGTGEERNQPQHF	TGTGCCAGCAGTGAGAAGGGCACAGGGGAGGAGAGGAATCAGCCCCAGCATTTT
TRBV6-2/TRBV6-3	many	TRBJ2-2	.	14	CASSKTPNTGELFF	TGTGCCAGCAGTAAAACACCGAACACCGGGGAGCTGTTTTTT
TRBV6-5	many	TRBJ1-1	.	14	CASSLISQGTEAFF	TGTGCCAGCAGCCTCATCAGCCAGGGCACTGAAGCTTTCTTT
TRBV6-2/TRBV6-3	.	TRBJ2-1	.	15	CASSFYRNNYNEQFF	TGTGCCAGCAGTTTTTACCGGAACAACTACAATGAGCAGTTCTTC
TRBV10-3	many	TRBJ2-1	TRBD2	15	CAISELRGAGNEQFF	TGTGCCATCAGTGAGTTGCGGGGGGCCGGCAATGAGCAGTTCTTC